This T cell receptor (beta chain) was sequenced for a study of prognosis after radiotherapy for stage I lung cancer. Whole-study context: Among the non-small cell lung cancer patients, all were considered medically inoperable. Four patients had distant metastases at a median of about seven months after radiotherapy, and around 15 showed no significant progression. Study-level findings and limits: In patients receiving stereotactic body radiation therapy, unique TCR clone counts fell afterward, median 10,088 versus 6,861.

This clonotype was counted ten times or more. The antigen remains unidentified. Two-round multiplex PCR amplified TCR beta CDR3 from genomic DNA. Gene-specific TRBV and TRBJ primers were used in PCR round one. TCRdb independently ran MiXCR on the multiplex PCR reads; one entry per CDR3 protein. The sample yields about 13,000 distinct CDR3 sequences, approximately 33% seen once. Sequencing used PBMCs, obtained before or after stereotactic body radiation therapy (not recorded which). The origin of this receptor is a donor of 50 years or more with non-small cell lung cancer.

This CDR3 reads CASNPRDSYEQYF. CDR3 DNA: TGTGCCAGTAATCCCCGGGACAGCTACGAGCAGTACTTC. This sequence joins TRBV19 and TRBJ2-7, with TRBD1 identical over 7 bases. CDR1 is LNHDA, CDR2 SQIVND, per germline (reference sequence). V lost 7 bases to trimming and J lost 3 bases; unmatched junction nucleotides: 6. The CDR3 is 13 residues long.